This T cell receptor beta chain was sequenced for a study of blood T cells in healthy people across ages. Of note for this clonotype: The antigen remains unidentified.

Overall study findings and caveats: A strong correlation was seen between TCR beta diversity and naive T cell percentage.

Trimming shortened V by 5 bases and J by 5 bases, and 13 bases separated the two germline ends. The CDR3 covers 14 residues. Per germline, CDR1 SEHNR and CDR2 FQNEAQ (reference sequence). Using a J-beta primer mix together with a sample-barcoded 5' primer, a second PCR was run for roughly 6 to 11 cycles. TCRdb reprocessed the 5' RACE reads with MiXCR, giving one entry per CDR3 protein. The data show over 1,200,000 distinct CDR3 sequences, 55% to 75% seen once. Sequencing used blood. The V and J genes are TRBV7-9 and TRBJ2-1; D is perhaps TRBD1 or TRBD2 (6 bases each). The TCR originated in a man in his late teens or twenties in good health. The CDR3 spells CASSPEGGNNEQFF. The CDR3 DNA sequence: TGTGCCAGCAGCCCCGAGGGGGGAAACAATGAGCAGTTCTTC. The whole variable domain, filled in from reference TRBV7-9 and TRBJ2-1, reads DTGVSQNPRHKITKRGQNVTFRCDPISEHNRLYWYRQTLGQGPEFLTYFQNEAQLEKSRLLSDRFSAERPKGSFSTLEIQRTEQGDSAMYLCASSPEGGNNEQFFGPGTRLTVL.